These 22 T cell receptor beta chains originate from one sample sequenced in a study of shared clonotypes between healthy human individuals. This table comes from immunoSEQ multiplex PCR, and its TCRdb copy is limited to in-frame clones, with some not included. This sample has around 2.3 million clones, with approximately 94% found just once. The source material was naive CD4+ T cells sorted from blood. The subset was: CD45RA+ positively selected. Source of these receptors: a man aged 18 to 35 in good health.

The genes are TRBV19 and TRBJ2-3, with TRBD2 as a possible D gene (5 bases). There are 15 residues in the CDR3. V lost 4 bases and J lost 6, with 17 bases in between. CDR1 LNHDA and CDR2 SQIVND come from the germline V gene (reference sequence). The DNA for the CDR3 is TGTGCCAGTAGTACCACCTGGGGTCCGGGGGATACGCAGTATTTT. It is translated as CASSTTWGPGDTQYF.

This clone appeared once. As DNA, the CDR3 is TGCGCCAGCAGCTTGGGTGTGACAACGGATCAGCCCCAGCATTTT. It encodes CASSLGVTTDQPQHF. The chain is built from TRBV5-1 and TRBJ1-5, with D unresolved. This CDR3 is 15 amino acids long. Germline V gives CDR1 SGHRS, CDR2 YFSETQ. The V and J ends lost 0 bases and 5 bases respectively, with 12 bases between them.

The rearrangement links TRBV28 to TRBJ2-7; D possibly uses TRBD1 or TRBD2 (5 bases each). This CDR3 is built from 13 residues. Trimming removed 3 bases at V and 2 bases at J, with 8 bases between. Germline V gene lookup returns CDR1 MDHEN and CDR2 SYDVKM. The CDR3 region has the DNA TGTGCCAGCAGTTTTGGGGACCCCTACGAGCAGTACTTC. It encodes CASSFGDPYEQYF.

The gene calls are TRBV28 and TRBJ2-1, with 7 nucleotides matching TRBD1. Germline CDR1 MDHEN, CDR2 SYDVKM. The CDR3 length is 14 residues. With 4 bases clipped from V and 1 base from J, the junction kept 1 base outside the gene matches. This CDR3 reads CASSSGQSYNEQFF. CDR3 in DNA: TGTGCCAGCAGTTCGGGACAGTCCTACAATGAGCAGTTCTTC.

V is TRBV19 and J is TRBJ2-1; TRBD1 aligns across 9 bases. The trim removed 0 bases at V and 0 bases at J, leaving 3 bases unmatched. The germline V gene encodes CDR1 LNHDA and CDR2 SQIVND (reference sequence). This CDR3 has 17 residues. CDR3 in amino acids: CASSIDGTGSSYNEQFF. The CDR3 nucleotides read TGTGCCAGTAGTATAGATGGGACAGGGAGCTCCTACAATGAGCAGTTCTTC.

In regard to this clone: The same CDR3 is also encoded by other DNA sequences in this sample. The J gene is TRBJ1-2, the V gene TRBV7-9; D ambiguous. Trimming pared 3 bases from V and 4 bases from J, leaving 6 bases between. The CDR3 spans 12 residues. From germline, CDR1 is SEHNR and CDR2 FQNEAQ (reference sequence). CDR3 nucleotides: TGTGCCAGCAGCTTTCGAAGCTATGGCTACACCTTC. Its protein product is CASSFRSYGYTF.

V usage is TRBV5-1 and J usage is TRBJ1-4; a possible D gene is TRBD1 (6 bases). The CDR3 covers 15 residues. V shed 4 bases and J shed 8 bases, with 18 bases lying between them. Germline V gene sequence: CDR1 SGHRS, CDR2 YFSETQ. The CDR3 DNA sequence: TGCGCCAGCAGCCCGGAGCGACAGGTGGGGGAAAAACTGTTTTTT. Its protein product is CASSPERQVGEKLFF.

The rearrangement joins TRBV9 to TRBJ1-1, with unresolved D. The CDR3 covers 14 residues. Deletions cut 4 bases from V and 4 bases from J, with 14 bases between. Per the germline V gene, CDR1 is SGDLS and CDR2 is YYNGEE. This CDR3 reads CASSKIPGSTEAFF. The CDR3 bases are TGTGCCAGCAGCAAAATTCCGGGTAGCACTGAAGCTTTCTTT.

This chain uses TRBV11-2 with TRBJ1-1; TRBD1 might be the D (6 bases). Between the trimmed V and J ends, which lost 6 bases and 12 bases, there was a span of 20 bases. Germline CDR1 and CDR2: SGHAT and FQNNGV. The CDR3 totals 13 residues. DNA for the CDR3: TGTGCCAGCAGTCCGATTTACTCCAGGGGAACTTTCTTT. Translating gives CASSPIYSRGTFF.

This sequence joins TRBV4-1 and TRBJ2-4; D is possibly TRBD2 (7 bases). V was pared by 4 bases and J by 1 base, with 23 bases between. The CDR3 runs 19 residues. The germline V gene encodes CDR1 MGHRA and CDR2 YSYEKL. DNA of the CDR3: TGCGCCAGCAGCCTACAGGGCAGGGGAGGGATAACGGCCAAAAACATTCAGTACTTC. It encodes CASSLQGRGGITAKNIQYF.

As for this clone: A read error may account for a junction end that differs from germline. The chain has TRBV14 and TRBJ2-5; D may be TRBD1 or TRBD2 (5 bases each). The CDR3 runs 13 residues. CDR1 and CDR2 (germline): SGHDN, FVKESK. For the CDR3, the DNA is TGTGCCAGCAGCCAAGATAGGGCCGGGGCCCACTACTTC. This encodes CASSQDRAGAHYF.

For the CDR3, the DNA is TGCGCCAGCAGCCATGGGACCTCTAACTATGGCTACACCTTC. Its protein product is CASSHGTSNYGYTF. The chain links TRBV4-1 to TRBJ1-2; TRBD1 is a possible D gene (5 bases). Germline loops: CDR1 MGHRA, CDR2 YSYEKL. This CDR3 has 14 residues. The V end was cut by 3 bases, the J end by 0 bases, with 8 bases between.

The V gene is TRBV18, the J gene TRBJ1-2, with D perhaps matching TRBD1 (5 bases). The V end lost 4 bases, the J end lost 5 bases, and 11 bases lay between the germline ends. Germline CDR1 reads KGHSH; CDR2 reads LQKENI. CDR3 length: 13 amino acids. The CDR3 DNA sequence: TGTGCCAGCTCACGACAGAGAATATATGGCTACACCTTC. It yields the protein CASSRQRIYGYTF.

This chain joins TRBV15 and TRBJ2-5; D is unclear. This CDR3 has 15 amino acids. CDR1 is LNHNV, CDR2 YYDKDF, per germline (reference sequence). V lost 3 bases and J lost 5, with 16 bases in between. This CDR3 is CATSSGWLVGETQYF. The CDR3 coding sequence is TGTGCCACCAGCAGCGGCTGGCTAGTTGGCGAGACCCAGTACTTC.

This clone was counted a single time. The chain is built from TRBV7-3 and TRBJ2-7, with TRBD2 as a possible D gene (7 bases). The CDR3 totals 16 residues. Trimming removed 3 bases at V and 1 base at J, with 16 bases between. Germline CDR1 reads SGHTA; CDR2 reads FQGTGA. The CDR3 DNA reads TGTGCCAGCAGCTTGGTCCGCGGGGGCGCATCCTACGAGCAGTACTTC. It yields the protein CASSLVRGGASYEQYF.

Worth noting for this clone: Distinct nucleotide sequences in the sample also encode this CDR3. The V call is TRBV6-5, the J call TRBJ1-6; D is perhaps TRBD1 (6 bases). The CDR3 runs 14 residues. Trimming shortened V by 5 bases and J by 3 bases, and 8 bases separated the two germline ends. Per the germline V gene, CDR1 is MNHEY and CDR2 is SVGAGI. The CDR3 region is CASSRQDYNSPLHF. Written as DNA, the CDR3 is TGTGCCAGCAGTCGACAGGACTATAATTCACCCCTCCACTTT.

This clone came up a few times. This sequence joins TRBV30 and TRBJ1-4; D is perhaps TRBD1 (5 bases). The germline V gene has CDR1 GTSNPN and CDR2 SVGIG (reference sequence). Trimming stripped 1 base from V and 0 bases from J, with 9 bases between. This CDR3 spans 15 amino acids. The CDR3 reads CAWSASTATNEKLFF. In nucleotides, the CDR3 is TGTGCCTGGAGTGCCTCGACAGCAACTAATGAAAAACTGTTTTTT.

The CDR3 is CAISESSSGTGEKLFF. CDR3 nucleotides: TGTGCCATCAGTGAGTCCTCTTCCGGGACAGGAGAAAAACTGTTTTTT. J is TRBJ1-4 and V is TRBV10-3; the match to TRBD1 covers 8 bases. The CDR3 length is 16 residues. J gave up 8 bases and V 0 bases, and 8 bases lay outside the gene matches. Germline V gives CDR1 ENHRY, CDR2 SYGVKD.

The CDR3 sequence: CASSLGGGTAYNSPLHF. The CDR3 region has the DNA TGCGCCAGCAGCTTGGGGGGAGGTACGGCCTATAATTCACCCCTCCACTTT. V and J are TRBV5-1 and TRBJ1-6; no firm D call. The CDR3 has 17 amino acids. From germline, CDR1 is SGHRS and CDR2 YFSETQ. Trimming removed 0 bases at V and 2 bases at J, with 12 bases between.

Of note for this clone: One end of the junction varies from germline; a read error may be responsible. This chain connects TRBV7-7 to TRBJ1-6, with 7 bases aligning to TRBD1. Germline CDR1 SSHAT, CDR2 FNYEAQ (reference sequence). The CDR3 length is 15 residues. The CDR3 DNA sequence: TGTGCTAGCAGCTACGGGACAGACCAAAATTCACCCCTCCACTTT. Protein: CASSYGTDQNSPLHF.

On this clone: The same CDR3 also results from other DNA sequences found in this sample. The CDR3 region is CASSQAGGGTQYF. The CDR3, as DNA: TGCGCCAGCAGCCAGGCAGGGGGGGGGACCCAGTACTTC. The rearrangement joins TRBV4-1 to TRBJ2-5; D tentatively reads TRBD1 or TRBD2 (7 bases each). The length of the CDR3 is 13 residues. CDR1 MGHRA and CDR2 YSYEKL come from the germline V gene. Deletions cut 3 bases from V and 7 bases from J, with 12 bases between.

This rearrangement joins TRBV6-6 to TRBJ2-7; TRBD1 matches at 10 bases. The CDR3 has 12 amino acids. CDR1 and CDR2 from the germline V gene are MNHNY and SVGAGI (reference sequence). Unmatched junction bases numbered 4, after V lost 10 bases and J lost 4 bases. CDR3 bases: TGTGCCATCGGGGACAGGGGATACGAGCAGTACTTC. Translating it yields CAIGDRGYEQYF.